One sample yielded the 22 T cell receptor beta chains listed below, sequenced in a study of regulatory and conventional T cells in RAG deficiency. Only in-frame clones appear in the TCRdb table, and some are missing; sequencing was by immunoSEQ multiplex PCR. This table holds more than 35,000 clones, 75% to 90% found once. Conventional CD4+ T cells were sorted from blood as CD25-low CD127-high cells. This sample was also put to use in a study of regulatory T cells. This second report adds: The primer mix had 52 TRBV and 13 TRBJ primers.

Specimen: CD4+ effector T cells sorted from blood. The receptors derive from a human donor in good health.

The chain joins TRBV2 to TRBJ2-5; tentative D call: TRBD2 (5 bases). Looked up from germline, CDR1 is SNHLY and CDR2 is FYNNEI. The CDR3 runs 16 residues. V lost 5 bases to trimming and J lost 11 bases, with 27 bases between them. The CDR3 nucleotides are TGTGCCAGCAGTATGGCAGACCCTTACACCTCGGGATCTCAGTACTTC. Amino acid sequence: CASSMADPYTSGSQYF.

The CDR3 sequence: CASSFIASGSSYEQYF. The CDR3 DNA reads TGTGCCAGCAGCTTTATAGCGAGCGGGAGCTCCTACGAGCAGTACTTC. V usage is TRBV11-2 and J usage is TRBJ2-7, with TRBD2 identical over 8 bases. Germline V lookup: CDR1 SGHAT, CDR2 FQNNGV. The ends lost 3 bases at V and 0 bases at J; junction bases unmatched: 7. The CDR3 extends over 16 amino acids.

The count of this clone is one. V usage is TRBV7-3 and J usage is TRBJ2-5, with TRBD2 matching 8 bases. J was trimmed by 5 bases and V by 5 bases; bases with no gene match: 7. This CDR3 has 14 residues. Germline values: CDR1 SGHTA, CDR2 FQGTGA. Here the CDR3 reads CASSPGGGVETQYF. CDR3 bases: TGTGCCAGCAGCCCGGGGGGGGGCGTGGAGACCCAGTACTTC.

V and J are TRBV30 and TRBJ1-5; no reliable D call. Deletions cut 1 base from V and 3 bases from J, with 22 bases between. Germline V gene lookup returns CDR1 GTSNPN and CDR2 SVGIG (reference sequence). The CDR3 length is 18 residues. CDR3 region: CAWSANYKSVRTNQPQHF. The DNA of the CDR3 is TGTGCCTGGAGTGCCAACTACAAAAGTGTCAGAACCAATCAGCCCCAGCATTTT.

The CDR3 sequence: CASRQSGGTDTQYF. Here the CDR3 DNA reads TGTGCCAGCAGACAGAGCGGGGGCACAGATACGCAGTATTTT. V usage is TRBV6-6 and J usage is TRBJ2-3, with 7 nucleotides matching TRBD2. V shed 6 bases and J 1 base; nucleotides not matched to a gene: 4. Germline CDR1 is MNHNY and CDR2 is SVGAGI (reference sequence). This CDR3 is built from 14 residues.

V is TRBV7-9 and J is TRBJ2-2; the match to TRBD2 covers 10 bases. Germline V gene lookup returns CDR1 SEHNR and CDR2 FQNEAQ (reference sequence). Unmatched junction bases numbered 6, after V lost 2 bases and J lost 6 bases. The CDR3 loop spans 16 amino acids. The CDR3 is CASSLSRLAGAGELFF. In DNA form, the CDR3 reads TGTGCCAGCAGCTTATCGCGTCTAGCGGGAGCCGGGGAGCTGTTTTTT.

The chain links TRBV5-8 to TRBJ1-3, with TRBD1 identical over 7 bases. V lost 0 bases to trimming and J lost 3 bases; unmatched junction nucleotides: 6. The CDR3 spans 16 residues. Germline V gene data show CDR1 as SGHTS and CDR2 as YDEGEE. In DNA, the CDR3 is TGTGCCAGCAGCTTGGCTCCAGGGGGAAGTGGAAACACCATATATTTT. It encodes CASSLAPGGSGNTIYF.

This clone was found once. The gene calls are TRBV2 and TRBJ1-1; D uncertain. Trimming stripped 3 bases from V and 3 bases from J, with 11 bases between. The germline V gene encodes CDR1 SNHLY and CDR2 FYNNEI. This CDR3 spans 14 amino acids. This chain's CDR3 is CASSDNGGYTEAFF. In DNA form, the CDR3 reads TGTGCCAGCAGTGATAACGGTGGGTACACTGAAGCTTTCTTT.

The chain combines TRBV30 with TRBJ1-2; D perhaps matches TRBD1 (6 bases). The CDR3 extends over 14 amino acids. From germline, CDR1 is GTSNPN and CDR2 SVGIG (reference sequence). V was clipped by 4 bases and J by 7 bases, with 19 bases between them. CDR3 protein: CAWMGTTSRGGYTF. CDR3 in DNA: TGTGCCTGGATGGGGACAACCTCTCGTGGTGGCTACACCTTC.

The gene calls are TRBV29-1 and TRBJ2-5; 7 bases match TRBD1. There are 15 residues in the CDR3. Germline V gene lookup returns CDR1 SQVTM and CDR2 ANQGSEA. V trimming: 5 bases; J trimming: 1 base; junction bases outside the gene matches: 10. In nucleotides, the CDR3 is TGCAGCGTTCTTGTGAGGGGGACAGTCCAAGAGACCCAGTACTTC. It encodes CSVLVRGTVQETQYF. Based on the CDR3 plus reference TRBV29-1 and TRBJ2-5, the full variable domain is SAVISQKPSRDICQRGTSLTIQCQVDSQVTMMFWYRQQPGQSLTLIATANQGSEATYESGFVIDKFPISRPNLTFSTLTVSNMSPEDSSIYLCSVLVRGTVQETQYFGPGTRLLVL.

V gene TRBV5-1 combines with J gene TRBJ1-2; maybe TRBD1 (5 bases). The CDR3 has 14 amino acids. Germline V gives CDR1 SGHRS, CDR2 YFSETQ. Trimming pared 1 base from V and 4 bases from J, leaving 11 bases between. This chain's CDR3 is CASSLSGDGYGYTF. The CDR3 nucleotides are TGCGCCAGCAGCTTGTCCGGGGACGGCTATGGCTACACCTTC.

The chain has TRBV5-5 and TRBJ2-7, with D unclear. The CDR3 has 14 residues. V was shortened by 1 base and J by 2 bases, with 10 bases between the two germline ends. Germline values: CDR1 SGHKS, CDR2 YYEKEE (reference sequence). In nucleotides, the CDR3 is TGTGCCAGCAGCTTGTCCGGAAGCACCTACGAGCAGTACTTC. Protein: CASSLSGSTYEQYF. Combining the CDR3 with reference TRBV5-5 and TRBJ2-7 gives the whole variable domain DAGVTQSPTHLIKTRGQQVTLRCSPISGHKSVSWYQQVLGQGPQFIFQYYEKEERGRGNFPDRFSARQFPNYSSELNVNALLLGDSALYLCASSLSGSTYEQYFGPGTRLTVT.

The chain employs TRBV29-1 and TRBJ1-1; a possible D gene is TRBD1 (5 bases). Germline V gene lookup returns CDR1 SQVTM and CDR2 ANQGSEA. The germline V and J ends were trimmed by 6 bases and 2 bases, with 10 bases remaining between them. This CDR3 has 12 amino acids. This CDR3 reads CSVRGANTEAFF. Written as DNA, the CDR3 is TGCAGCGTCCGAGGGGCTAACACTGAAGCTTTCTTT.

The genes are TRBV5-4 and TRBJ2-7, with 8 bases matching TRBD1. This CDR3 contains 15 residues. Germline-derived CDR1 and CDR2 are SGHNT and YYREEE (reference sequence). The V gene end was trimmed by 4 bases and the J gene end by 4 bases; junction bases not matched to a gene: 10. In DNA, the CDR3 is TGTGCCAGCAGCCCAGGACAGGGATTGGGGTACGAGCAGTACTTC. This translates into CASSPGQGLGYEQYF.

The J gene is TRBJ2-3, the V gene TRBV5-1; either TRBD1 or TRBD2 may supply D (5 bases each). Germline-derived CDR1 and CDR2 are SGHRS and YFSETQ. The germline V and J ends were trimmed by 1 base and 6 bases, with 15 bases remaining between them. The CDR3 is 15 residues long. The CDR3 DNA is TGCGCCAGCAGCTTGTCCGGGGCCGGGCGGGATACGCAGTATTTT. This translates into CASSLSGAGRDTQYF.

This clone was recorded a few times. The chain links TRBV19 to TRBJ2-7, with a possible D match to TRBD1 (5 bases). The ends were cut back, 3 bases at V and 4 bases at J, with 16 bases in the middle. Germline assignment: CDR1 LNHDA and CDR2 SQIVND (reference sequence). The CDR3 contains 15 residues. The CDR3 sequence: CASSMGPQQAYEQYF. The CDR3 DNA follows: TGTGCCAGTAGTATGGGTCCGCAACAGGCGTACGAGCAGTACTTC.

V is TRBV15 and J is TRBJ2-2, with D perhaps TRBD2 (6 bases). The V end lost 7 bases, the J end lost 7 bases, and 19 bases lay between the germline ends. The CDR3 loop spans 15 amino acids. Germline lookup yields CDR1 LNHNV and CDR2 YYDKDF (reference sequence). The CDR3 region is CATTGLTSGVGELFF. The CDR3 bases are TGTGCCACCACGGGACTCACCTCCGGGGTCGGGGAGCTGTTTTTT.

The gene calls are TRBV29-1 and TRBJ1-2; 12 positions match TRBD1. CDR1 SQVTM and CDR2 ANQGSEA come from the germline V gene. Trimming cost V 4 bases and J 8 bases; bases outside gene matches: 5. This CDR3 has 13 residues. The CDR3: CSVAGQGAEGYTF. The CDR3 DNA sequence: TGCAGCGTTGCGGGACAGGGGGCTGAAGGCTACACCTTC.

CDR3: CASSRGPQGEKLFF. In DNA, the CDR3 is TGTGCCAGCTCACGGGGACCTCAGGGAGAAAAACTGTTTTTT. The chain combines TRBV18 with TRBJ1-4; D may be TRBD1 (5 bases). The CDR3 covers 14 residues. Trimming removed 4 bases at V and 8 bases at J, with 14 bases between. Germline CDR1 is KGHSH and CDR2 is LQKENI.

The chain is built from TRBV11-3 and TRBJ2-2, with a weak D call TRBD1 (6 bases). Germline CDR1 SGHNT, CDR2 YENEEA. Trimming shortened V by 5 bases and J by 0 bases, and 13 bases separated the two germline ends. This CDR3 is 16 amino acids long. The CDR3 region has the DNA TGTGCCAGCAGCACCCGGACAGACGCGAACACCGGGGAGCTGTTTTTT. Its protein is CASSTRTDANTGELFF.

The V call is TRBV28, the J call TRBJ2-7; a possible D gene is TRBD1 (6 bases). The CDR3 runs 16 residues. V lost 5 bases to trimming and J lost 5 bases, with 22 bases between them. Germline values: CDR1 MDHEN, CDR2 SYDVKM. The CDR3 DNA sequence: TGTGCCAGCAGTCTCGGACAGAAGGGGAAAGAAAACGAGCAGTACTTC. It encodes CASSLGQKGKENEQYF.

This clone was counted only a few times. This chain links TRBV6-1 with TRBJ1-4; possibly TRBD1 for D (6 bases). This CDR3 has 14 residues. V lost 8 bases, J lost 4 bases, and 14 bases lay in between. CDR1 is MNHNS, CDR2 SASEGT, per germline. CDR3: CASASGDLNEKLFF. For the CDR3, the DNA is TGTGCCAGCGCCTCAGGGGACCTTAATGAAAAACTGTTTTTT.